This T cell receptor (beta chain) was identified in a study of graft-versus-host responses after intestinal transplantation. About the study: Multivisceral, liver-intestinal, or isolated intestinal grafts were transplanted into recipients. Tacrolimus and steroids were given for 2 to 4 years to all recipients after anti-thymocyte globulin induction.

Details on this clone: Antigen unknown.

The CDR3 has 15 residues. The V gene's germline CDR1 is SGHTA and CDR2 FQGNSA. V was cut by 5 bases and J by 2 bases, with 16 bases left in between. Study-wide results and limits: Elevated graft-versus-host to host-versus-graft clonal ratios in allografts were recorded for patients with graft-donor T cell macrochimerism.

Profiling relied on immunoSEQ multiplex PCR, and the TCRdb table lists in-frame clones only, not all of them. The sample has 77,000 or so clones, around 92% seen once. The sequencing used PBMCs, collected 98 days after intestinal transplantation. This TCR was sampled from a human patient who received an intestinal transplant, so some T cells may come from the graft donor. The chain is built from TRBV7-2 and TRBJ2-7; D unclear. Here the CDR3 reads CASSLLPGTPYEQYF. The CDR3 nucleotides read TGTGCCAGCAGCCTGCTCCCCGGAACACCCTACGAGCAGTACTTC.